This T cell receptor beta chain was identified in a study of T-cell reconstitution after alpha-beta-depleted transplantation in children. Unique molecular identifiers were used in preparing the TCRbeta library. TCRdb reprocessed the PCR reads with MiXCR, giving one entry per CDR3 protein. The data contain about 610,000 distinct CDR3 sequences, roughly a tenth of them singletons. CDR1 is MGHDK and CDR2 is SYGVNS in the germline V gene. The CDR3 length is 13 residues. The V gene lost 8 bases and the J gene lost 1 base, with 11 bases spanning the gap. This clonotype showed up many times. The origin of this receptor is a human donor who donated a stem cell graft to a child with acute myeloid leukemia. The starting material was PBMCs from the stem cell graft donor, obtained from the stem cell graft. This chain uses TRBV25-1 with TRBJ1-1; D unclear. CDR3 amino acids: CASQGRGNTEAFF. The CDR3 nucleotides are TGTGCCAGCCAAGGACGGGGGAACACTGAAGCTTTCTTT.